A selection of T cell receptor beta chains follows, all from one sample in a study of CD8 T cells in ankylosing spondylitis. TCRdb passed the 5' RACE reads through MiXCR, listing each CDR3 protein once. The sample holds about 540,000 distinct CDR3 sequences; approximately 11% are singletons and the top ten take 6.8%. The sequencing input was blood, either unsorted or a sorted T cell fraction (not recorded which). Receptors were obtained from a male donor with ankylosing spondylitis. The CDR3 runs from the conserved cysteine through the conserved F or W. Each record gives: V gene, D gene, clone size, J gene, CDR3 protein, CDR3 DNA. D genes are given only for firm matches. Rows may omit the clone size; those that give it use once, few, many or a size class.

TRBV5-1	.	.	TRBJ1-2	CASSPGEANYGYTF	TGCGCCAGCAGCCCCGGAGAGGCTAACTATGGCTACACCTTC
TRBV7-6	TRBD2	many	TRBJ2-1	CASSPPSGSHNEQFF	TGTGCCAGCAGCCCCCCGAGCGGGAGCCACAATGAGCAGTTCTTC
TRBV24-1	.	.	TRBJ2-3	CATSDLHSQPGTDTQYF	TGTGCCACCAGTGATTTGCATTCTCAGCCCGGCACAGATACGCAGTATTTT
TRBV7-9	TRBD2	few	TRBJ2-5	CASSLGLAGGTQYF	TGTGCCAGCAGCTTGGGACTAGCGGGCGGGACCCAGTACTTC
TRBV20-1	.	.	TRBJ1-1	CSASPPGTEAFF	TGCAGTGCTAGCCCCCCGGGCACTGAAGCTTTCTTT
TRBV15	TRBD1	few	TRBJ2-5	CATRPEGTGLMGDGQYF	TGTGCCACCAGACCCGAAGGGACAGGCCTGATGGGGGATGGCCAGTACTTC
TRBV15	.	.	TRBJ2-5	CATSSPQGTQYF	TGTGCCACCAGCAGCCCACAGGGGACCCAGTACTTC
TRBV11-3	.	.	TRBJ2-5	CASSLDGSRLTQETQYF	TGTGCCAGCAGCTTAGATGGATCAAGGCTTACTCAAGAGACCCAGTACTTC
TRBV27	TRBD1	.	TRBJ1-1	CASSYRDRVNTEAFF	TGTGCCAGCAGTTATCGGGACAGGGTTAACACTGAAGCTTTCTTT
TRBV7-2	TRBD2	.	TRBJ2-1	CASSFGLAGLNEQFF	TGTGCCAGCAGTTTCGGACTAGCGGGCCTCAATGAGCAGTTCTTC
TRBV11-1	TRBD2	few	TRBJ2-1	CASSLTLVSGLSYNEQFF	TGTGCCAGCAGCCTTACCCTTGTTAGCGGGCTTTCCTACAATGAGCAGTTCTTC
TRBV15	.	.	TRBJ1-1	CATSREQGMNTEAFF	TGTGCCACCAGCAGGGAACAAGGGATGAACACTGAAGCTTTCTTT
TRBV25-1	TRBD2	many	TRBJ2-1	CASSERLAGGSYNEQFF	TGTGCCAGCAGTGAACGCCTAGCGGGAGGCTCCTACAATGAGCAGTTCTTC
TRBV10-3	.	few	TRBJ2-3	CAISETGGTDTQYF	TGTGCCATCAGTGAGACGGGAGGCACAGATACGCAGTATTTT
TRBV2	TRBD2	few	TRBJ2-7	CASSTDYLAGSEQYF	TGTGCCAGCAGCACGGATTATTTAGCGGGATCCGAGCAGTACTTC
TRBV7-2	.	.	TRBJ1-4	CASSLERGFGEKLFF	TGTGCCAGCAGCTTAGAGAGGGGATTTGGCGAAAAACTGTTTTTT
TRBV7-9	TRBD2	.	TRBJ2-5	CASSLGRGGLQETQYF	TGTGCCAGCAGCTTAGGACGGGGGGGACTCCAAGAGACCCAGTACTTC
TRBV5-1	TRBD1	.	TRBJ1-2	CASSLGRDRVYGYTF	TGCGCCAGCAGCTTGGGACGGGACAGAGTTTATGGCTACACCTTC
TRBV12-3/TRBV12-4	.	many	TRBJ1-5	CASSLNNQPQHF	TGTGCCAGCAGTTTAAACAATCAGCCCCAGCATTTT
TRBV5-1	TRBD1	few	TRBJ2-1	CASSLRPGQYNEQFF	TGCGCCAGCAGCTTGAGGCCGGGACAGTACAATGAGCAGTTCTTC
TRBV4-1	.	few	TRBJ2-1	CASSISFDNEQFF	TGCGCCAGCAGCATTAGTTTCGACAATGAGCAGTTCTTC
TRBV4-2	TRBD2	many	TRBJ2-3	CASSQEFGTRLSTDTQYF	TGTGCCAGCAGCCAAGAGTTCGGGACTAGGCTTAGCACAGATACGCAGTATTTT
TRBV27	.	.	TRBJ1-1	CASSSLAIMMNTEAFF	TGTGCCAGCAGTTCACTTGCCATTATGATGAACACTGAAGCTTTCTTT